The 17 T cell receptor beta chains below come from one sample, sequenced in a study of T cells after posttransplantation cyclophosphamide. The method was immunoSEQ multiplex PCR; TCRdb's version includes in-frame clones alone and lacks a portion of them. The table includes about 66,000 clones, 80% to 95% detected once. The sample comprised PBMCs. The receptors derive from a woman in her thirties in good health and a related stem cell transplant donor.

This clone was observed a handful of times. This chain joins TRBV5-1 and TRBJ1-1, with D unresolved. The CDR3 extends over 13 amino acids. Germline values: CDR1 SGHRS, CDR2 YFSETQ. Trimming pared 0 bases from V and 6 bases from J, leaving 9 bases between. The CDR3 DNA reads TGCGCCAGCAGCTTGGCGGGTAACCCTGAAGCTTTCTTT. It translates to CASSLAGNPEAFF.

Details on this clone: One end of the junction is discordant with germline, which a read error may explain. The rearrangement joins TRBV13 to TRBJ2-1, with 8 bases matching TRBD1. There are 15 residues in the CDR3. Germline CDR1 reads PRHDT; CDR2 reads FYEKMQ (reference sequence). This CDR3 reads CANSLGRQGYNEQFF. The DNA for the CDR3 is TGTGCCAACAGCTTAGGCCGACAGGGGTACAATGAGCAGTTCTTC.

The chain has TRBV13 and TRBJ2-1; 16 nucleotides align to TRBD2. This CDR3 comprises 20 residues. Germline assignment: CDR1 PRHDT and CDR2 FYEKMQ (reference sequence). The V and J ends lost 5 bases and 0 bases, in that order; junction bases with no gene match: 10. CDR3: CASSPGLAGGDGVSYNEQFF. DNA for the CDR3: TGTGCCAGCAGCCCGGGACTAGCGGGGGGGGACGGCGTCTCCTACAATGAGCAGTTCTTC. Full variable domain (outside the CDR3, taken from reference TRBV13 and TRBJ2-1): AAGVIQSPRHLIKEKRETATLKCYPIPRHDTVYWYQQGPGQDPQFLISFYEKMQSDKGSIPDRFSAQQFSDYHSELNMSSLELGDSALYFCASSPGLAGGDGVSYNEQFFGPGTRLTVL.

CDR3 in amino acids: CASSPGTSGAGETQYF. In nucleotides, the CDR3 is TGCGCCAGCAGCCCCGGGACTAGCGGGGCTGGTGAGACCCAGTACTTC. This rearrangement joins TRBV5-1 to TRBJ2-5; 13 bases agree with TRBD2. CDR3 size: 16 residues. Germline-derived CDR1 and CDR2 are SGHRS and YFSETQ. V lost 4 bases and J lost 5; bases outside the gene matches: 8.

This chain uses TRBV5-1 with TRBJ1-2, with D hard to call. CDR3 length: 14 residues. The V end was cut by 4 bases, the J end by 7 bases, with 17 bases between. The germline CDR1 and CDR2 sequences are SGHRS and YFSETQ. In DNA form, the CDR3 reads TGCGCCAGCAGCCCCGGCGGTATATGGGTTGGCTACACCTTC. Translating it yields CASSPGGIWVGYTF.

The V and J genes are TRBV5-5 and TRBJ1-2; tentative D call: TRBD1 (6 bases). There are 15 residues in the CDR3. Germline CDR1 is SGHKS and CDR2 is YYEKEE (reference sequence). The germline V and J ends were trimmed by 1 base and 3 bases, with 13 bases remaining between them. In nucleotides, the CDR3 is TGTGCCAGCAGCTTGAATCCGACAGGAGACTATGGCTACACCTTC. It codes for CASSLNPTGDYGYTF.

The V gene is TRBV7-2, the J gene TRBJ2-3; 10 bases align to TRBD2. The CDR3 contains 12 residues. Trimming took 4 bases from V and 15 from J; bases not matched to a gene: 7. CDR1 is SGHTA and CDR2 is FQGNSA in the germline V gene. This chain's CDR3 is CASSYLAGAPYF. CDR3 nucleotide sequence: TGTGCCAGCAGCTATCTAGCGGGGGCCCCCTATTTT. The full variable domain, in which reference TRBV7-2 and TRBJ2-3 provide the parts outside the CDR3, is GAGVSQSPSNKVTEKGKDVELRCDPISGHTALYWYRQSLGQGLEFLIYFQGNSAPDKSGLPSDRFSAERTGGSVSTLTIQRTQQEDSAVYLCASSYLAGAPYFGPGTRLTVL.

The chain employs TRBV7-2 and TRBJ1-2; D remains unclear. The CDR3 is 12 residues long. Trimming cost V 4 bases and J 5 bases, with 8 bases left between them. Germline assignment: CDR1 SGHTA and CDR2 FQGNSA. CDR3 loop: CASSYARYGYTF. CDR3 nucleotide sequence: TGTGCCAGCAGCTATGCCCGTTATGGCTACACCTTC.

The CDR3 coding sequence is TGTGCCAGTAGTCCGTGGAGAGGGGGCATGGCTGAAGCTTTCTTT. Its translation is CASSPWRGGMAEAFF. The J gene is TRBJ1-1, the V gene TRBV19, with 7 nucleotides matching TRBD1. The CDR3 covers 15 residues. The trim removed 5 bases at V and 6 bases at J, leaving 12 bases unmatched. CDR1 and CDR2 from the germline V gene are LNHDA and SQIVND (reference sequence). The full variable domain, rest sourced from reference TRBV19 and TRBJ1-1, is DGGITQSPKYLFRKEGQNVTLSCEQNLNHDAMYWYRQDPGQGLRLIYYSQIVNDFQKGDIAEGYSVSREKKESFPLTVTSAQKNPTAFYLCASSPWRGGMAEAFFGQGTRLTVV.

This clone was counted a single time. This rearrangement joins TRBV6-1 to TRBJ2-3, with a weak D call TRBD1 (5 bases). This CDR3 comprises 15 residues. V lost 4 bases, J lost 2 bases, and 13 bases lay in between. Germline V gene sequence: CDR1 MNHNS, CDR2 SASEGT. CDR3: CASSGVGRDTDTQYF. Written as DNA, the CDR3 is TGTGCCAGCAGTGGCGTAGGCAGGGACACAGATACGCAGTATTTT.

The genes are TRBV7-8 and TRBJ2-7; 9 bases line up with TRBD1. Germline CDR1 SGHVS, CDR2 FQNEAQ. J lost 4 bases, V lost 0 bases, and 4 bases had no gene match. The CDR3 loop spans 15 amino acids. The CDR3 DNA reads TGTGCCAGCAGCTTAGCCGGGACAGGGCAGTACGAGCAGTACTTC. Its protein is CASSLAGTGQYEQYF.

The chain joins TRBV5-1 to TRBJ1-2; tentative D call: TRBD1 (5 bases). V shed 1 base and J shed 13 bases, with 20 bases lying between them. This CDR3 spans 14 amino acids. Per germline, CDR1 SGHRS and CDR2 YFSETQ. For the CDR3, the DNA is TGCGCCAGCAGCTTGAAGCCAGGGATGGTCTCGGGCACCTTC. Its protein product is CASSLKPGMVSGTF.

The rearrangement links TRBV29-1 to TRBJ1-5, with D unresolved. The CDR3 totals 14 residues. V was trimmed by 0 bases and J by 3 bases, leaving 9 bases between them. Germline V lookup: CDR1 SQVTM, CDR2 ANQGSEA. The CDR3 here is CSVEEQTLNQPQHF. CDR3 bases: TGCAGCGTTGAAGAGCAGACCCTCAATCAGCCCCAGCATTTT. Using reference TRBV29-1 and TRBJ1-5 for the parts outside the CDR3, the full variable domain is SAVISQKPSRDICQRGTSLTIQCQVDSQVTMMFWYRQQPGQSLTLIATANQGSEATYESGFVIDKFPISRPNLTFSTLTVSNMSPEDSSIYLCSVEEQTLNQPQHFGDGTRLSIL.

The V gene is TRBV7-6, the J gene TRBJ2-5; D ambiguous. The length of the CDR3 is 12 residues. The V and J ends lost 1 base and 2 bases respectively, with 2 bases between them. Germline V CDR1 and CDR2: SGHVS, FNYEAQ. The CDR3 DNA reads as TGTGCCAGCAGCTTAGGTCAAGAGACCCAGTACTTC. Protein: CASSLGQETQYF.

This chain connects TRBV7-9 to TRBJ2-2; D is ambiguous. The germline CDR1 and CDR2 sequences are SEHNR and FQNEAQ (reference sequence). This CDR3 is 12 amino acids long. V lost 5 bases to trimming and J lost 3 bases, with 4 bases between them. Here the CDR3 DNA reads TGTGCCAGCAGCGGAGACACCGGGGAGCTGTTTTTT. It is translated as CASSGDTGELFF.

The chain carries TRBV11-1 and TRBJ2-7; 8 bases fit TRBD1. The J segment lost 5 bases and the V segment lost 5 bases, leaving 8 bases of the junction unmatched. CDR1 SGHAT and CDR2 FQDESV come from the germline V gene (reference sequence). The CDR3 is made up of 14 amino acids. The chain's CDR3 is CASSPRQGRDEQYF. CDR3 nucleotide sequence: TGTGCCAGCAGCCCAAGACAGGGGCGGGACGAGCAGTACTTC.

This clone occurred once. CDR3 in amino acids: CAIRGTDSNTEAFF. CDR3 sequence (DNA): TGTGCCATCAGAGGGACAGATTCGAACACTGAAGCTTTCTTT. This chain connects TRBV10-3 to TRBJ1-1; 7 nucleotides match TRBD1. V lost 6 bases to trimming and J lost 1 base; unmatched junction nucleotides: 5. This CDR3 spans 14 amino acids. Germline V gene data show CDR1 as ENHRY and CDR2 as SYGVKD.